This passage covers 26 T cell receptor beta chains from one sample sequenced in a study of OX40 agonist ivuxolimab in advanced cancers. This table comes from immunoSEQ multiplex PCR, and its TCRdb copy is limited to in-frame clones, with some not included. The data show about 120,000 clones, just over 90% seen once. Material: CD4+ or CD8+ T cells sorted from blood, obtained in a trial of the OX40 agonist ivuxolimab. These receptor sequences come from an adult with an advanced solid tumor such as melanoma, head and neck, liver or kidney cancer.

The genes are TRBV9 and TRBJ2-1; 9 positions agree with TRBD2. Germline assignment: CDR1 SGDLS and CDR2 YYNGEE. The length of the CDR3 is 19 residues. V dropped 4 bases and J dropped 0; count of bases not matched to a gene: 14. Written as DNA, the CDR3 is TGTGCCAGCAGCCCATCCGGGAGTAGCGGGGGAAACTCCTACAATGAGCAGTTCTTC. Its translation: CASSPSGSSGGNSYNEQFF.

This chain links TRBV11-2 with TRBJ1-1, with D tentatively TRBD1 (5 bases). V was cut by 3 bases and J by 6 bases, with 11 bases left in between. Germline assignment: CDR1 SGHAT and CDR2 FQNNGV. CDR3 length: 13 amino acids. The DNA for the CDR3 is TGTGCCAGCAGCTTTCCAGGGCCCCCTGAAGCTTTCTTT. Translating it yields CASSFPGPPEAFF. Looking up the rest from reference TRBV11-2 and TRBJ1-1 gives the full variable domain: EAGVAQSPRYKIIEKRQSVAFWCNPISGHATLYWYQQILGQGPKLLIQFQNNGVVDDSQLPKDRFSAERLKGVDSTLKIQPAKLEDSAVYLCASSFPGPPEAFFGQGTRLTVV.

In its sample, this clone was seen once. The chain has TRBV27 and TRBJ1-2, with 7 bases aligning to TRBD1. The V segment lost 9 bases and the J segment 0 bases; nucleotides outside the gene matches: 7. In germline, CDR1 is MNHEY, CDR2 SMNVEV (reference sequence). This CDR3 has 14 amino acids. For the CDR3, the DNA is TGTGCCAGTCGAGACAGGGCCTCTAACTATGGCTACACCTTC. Protein: CASRDRASNYGYTF.

This chain joins TRBV11-2 and TRBJ1-3; D unresolved. This CDR3 is built from 16 residues. Germline CDR1 and CDR2: SGHAT and FQNNGV. The V and J ends lost 4 bases and 0 bases respectively, with 13 bases between them. The CDR3, as DNA: TGTGCCAGCAGCTCCTGGGAGGGATCCTCTGGAAACACCATATATTTT. Protein product: CASSSWEGSSGNTIYF.

The chain combines TRBV5-4 with TRBJ2-7; 14 bases line up with TRBD2. CDR3 length: 16 residues. Looked up from germline, CDR1 is SGHNT and CDR2 is YYREEE (reference sequence). With V trimmed by 4 bases and J by 7 bases, 10 bases remained unmatched. The CDR3 DNA reads as TGTGCCAGCAGCCGACTAGCGGGAGGGCCCGCGGGGGAGCAGTACTTC. Residues: CASSRLAGGPAGEQYF. The full variable domain, with the rest looked up from reference TRBV5-4 and TRBJ2-7, is ETGVTQSPTHLIKTRGQQVTLRCSSQSGHNTVSWYQQALGQGPQFIFQYYREEENGRGNFPPRFSGLQFPNYSSELNVNALELDDSALYLCASSRLAGGPAGEQYFGPGTRLTVT.

The rearrangement links TRBV28 to TRBJ1-4; D is possibly TRBD1 (5 bases). The CDR3 is made up of 13 amino acids. With 7 bases removed from V and 4 bases from J, the gap between germline ends came to 10 bases. In germline, CDR1 is MDHEN, CDR2 SYDVKM. The chain's CDR3 is CASNGGSNEKLFF. The CDR3 DNA follows: TGTGCCAGCAATGGGGGAAGTAATGAAAAACTGTTTTTT.

This clone was seen a single time. The J gene is TRBJ1-5, the V gene TRBV18, with unresolved D. The germline CDR1 and CDR2 sequences are KGHSH and LQKENI. The CDR3 spans 13 residues. Deletions cut 5 bases from V and 5 bases from J, with 10 bases between. The CDR3 loop is CASSGEGDQPQHF. For the CDR3, the DNA is TGTGCCAGCTCAGGGGAAGGCGATCAGCCCCAGCATTTT. Based on the CDR3 plus reference TRBV18 and TRBJ1-5, the full variable domain is NAGVMQNPRHLVRRRGQEARLRCSPMKGHSHVYWYRQLPEEGLKFMVYLQKENIIDESGMPKERFSAEFPKEGPSILRIQQVVRGDSAAYFCASSGEGDQPQHFGDGTRLSIL.

This clone was detected only a few times. The chain recombines TRBV10-3 with TRBJ1-6; D remains unclear. The CDR3 runs to 14 residues. CDR1 and CDR2 (germline): ENHRY, SYGVKD. V was trimmed by 2 bases and J by 8 bases, leaving 10 bases between them. The CDR3: CAISEEVLYSPLHF. CDR3 bases: TGTGCCATCAGTGAGGAGGTTTTGTATTCACCCCTCCACTTT.

The CDR3 spells CASSLESGMEETQYF. CDR3 DNA sequence: TGCGCCAGCAGCTTGGAGTCGGGTATGGAGGAGACCCAGTACTTC. The chain uses TRBV5-1 and TRBJ2-5; no firm D call. Between the trimmed V and J ends, which lost 0 bases and 5 bases, there was a span of 14 bases. The CDR3 is 15 residues long. CDR1 is SGHRS and CDR2 is YFSETQ in the germline V gene.

Worth noting for this clone: This specimen includes other DNA sequences encoding the same CDR3. The rearrangement joins TRBV5-1 to TRBJ2-5, with D maybe TRBD1 (6 bases). The V gene lost 2 bases and the J gene lost 2 bases, with 7 bases spanning the gap. CDR3 size: 13 residues. Germline V lookup: CDR1 SGHRS, CDR2 YFSETQ. The CDR3 region has the DNA TGCGCCAGCAGCTTTACAGGGCAAGAGACCCAGTACTTC. It specifies CASSFTGQETQYF.

This sequence joins TRBV6-1 and TRBJ2-3; 9 nucleotides match TRBD1. Looked up from germline, CDR1 is MNHNS and CDR2 is SASEGT. V was pared by 6 bases and J by 10 bases, with 14 bases of the junction left unmatched. CDR3 length equals 15 residues. As DNA, the CDR3 is TGTGCCAGCAGAACTGACAGGGGGGGAAGCGATGCGCAGTATTTT. This translates into CASRTDRGGSDAQYF.

The chain couples TRBV27 to TRBJ2-2; D not resolved. V was cut by 2 bases and J by 8 bases, with 9 bases left in between. This CDR3 region has 13 residues. Germline assignment: CDR1 MNHEY and CDR2 SMNVEV (reference sequence). DNA of the CDR3: TGTGCCAGCAGTTTAAAGGACCGGGGGGAGCTGTTTTTT. Translating it yields CASSLKDRGELFF.

The chain combines TRBV5-4 with TRBJ2-3; D gene ambiguous. This CDR3 spans 14 amino acids. The V end was cut by 4 bases, the J end by 4 bases, with 13 bases between. CDR1 and CDR2 (germline): SGHNT, YYREEE (reference sequence). The CDR3 here is CASSPRAHPDTQYF. As DNA, the CDR3 is TGTGCCAGCAGCCCCCGGGCGCACCCAGATACGCAGTATTTT.

The chain employs TRBV9 and TRBJ2-5; the match to TRBD1 covers 9 bases. CDR3 length: 14 amino acids. Looked up from germline, CDR1 is SGDLS and CDR2 is YYNGEE. V dropped 4 bases and J dropped 4; count of bases not matched to a gene: 5. As DNA, the CDR3 is TGTGCCAGCAGCCCGACAGGGGGGAGAGAGACCCAGTACTTC. Amino acids: CASSPTGGRETQYF. Using reference TRBV9 and TRBJ2-5 for the parts outside the CDR3, the full variable domain is DSGVTQTPKHLITATGQRVTLRCSPRSGDLSVYWYQQSLDQGLQFLIQYYNGEERAKGNILERFSAQQFPDLHSELNLSSLELGDSALYFCASSPTGGRETQYFGPGTRLLVL.

The rearrangement uses TRBV4-3 and TRBJ2-3, with 10 bases lining up with TRBD2. The CDR3 is 16 residues long. Unmatched junction bases numbered 3, after V lost 0 bases and J lost 3 bases. CDR1 is LGHNA, CDR2 YSLEER, per germline. The CDR3 DNA sequence: TGCGCCAGCAGCCAAGATTTAGCGGGAGGAACAGATACGCAGTATTTT. This sequence encodes CASSQDLAGGTDTQYF.

In DNA, the CDR3 is TGTGCCAGCAGCTTGGGCAATCGGGCCTACGAGCAGTACTTC. Protein: CASSLGNRAYEQYF. V gene TRBV7-9 combines with J gene TRBJ2-7; D not resolved. Looked up from germline, CDR1 is SEHNR and CDR2 is FQNEAQ (reference sequence). Trimming pared 3 bases from V and 2 bases from J, leaving 11 bases between. CDR3 length: 14 residues.

The rearrangement uses TRBV2 and TRBJ1-5; maybe TRBD1 (6 bases). Trimming took off 3 bases at V and 1 base at J, with 10 bases between the two ends. The CDR3 contains 15 residues. Germline CDR1 and CDR2: SNHLY and FYNNEI. CDR3: CASSEEGVSNQPQHF. For the CDR3, the DNA is TGTGCCAGCAGTGAGGAGGGGGTGAGCAATCAGCCCCAGCATTTT. Variable domain in full (rest from reference TRBV2 and TRBJ1-5): EPEVTQTPSHQVTQMGQEVILRCVPISNHLYFYWYRQILGQKVEFLVSFYNNEISEKSEIFDDQFSVERPDGSNFTLKIRSTKLEDSAMYFCASSEEGVSNQPQHFGDGTRLSIL.

CDR3 sequence reads: CASTPRRAGSGSSLYEQYF. The CDR3 DNA is TGTGCCAGCACCCCACGAAGGGCAGGCTCAGGTTCTTCCTTGTACGAGCAGTACTTC. The chain uses TRBV28 and TRBJ2-7; D unclear. The length of the CDR3 is 19 residues. Germline CDR1 reads MDHEN; CDR2 reads SYDVKM. Trimming shortened V by 7 bases and J by 4 bases, and 32 bases separated the two germline ends.

The chain employs TRBV2 and TRBJ2-1; 13 bases line up with TRBD2. Germline V gene sequence: CDR1 SNHLY, CDR2 FYNNEI. V lost 6 bases to trimming and J lost 10 bases; unmatched junction nucleotides: 9. There are 15 residues in the CDR3. The CDR3 is CASRETGLAGEEQFF. In DNA form, the CDR3 reads TGTGCCAGCAGAGAGACCGGACTAGCGGGAGAAGAGCAGTTCTTC.

This chain uses TRBV7-6 with TRBJ2-3; D is undetermined. The CDR3 spans 15 residues. V lost 5 bases and J 0 bases, leaving 12 bases between the germline ends. Per germline, CDR1 SGHVS and CDR2 FNYEAQ. The CDR3 reads CASSQYRGSTDTQYF. The CDR3 region has the DNA TGTGCCAGCAGCCAATATCGAGGAAGCACAGATACGCAGTATTTT.

A single count supports this clone. This chain connects TRBV5-4 to TRBJ1-2; TRBD1 aligns across 9 bases. CDR3 size: 13 residues. V was clipped by 4 bases and J by 7 bases; unmatched bases: 5. Germline V gene sequence: CDR1 SGHNT, CDR2 YYREEE (reference sequence). CDR3 nucleotide sequence: TGTGCCAGCAGCAGTACAGGGGGCTTTGGCTACACCTTC. Residues: CASSSTGGFGYTF.

The chain combines TRBV14 with TRBJ2-1; TRBD2 might be the D (5 bases). Trimming took 0 bases from V and 1 from J, leaving 16 bases between them. Germline V gene lookup returns CDR1 SGHDN and CDR2 FVKESK. This CDR3 is 18 amino acids long. The DNA for the CDR3 is TGTGCCAGCAGCCAAGATCGTGGCCTAGCCAGATCCTACAATGAGCAGTTCTTC. Residues: CASSQDRGLARSYNEQFF.

The chain couples TRBV7-3 to TRBJ2-3; D remains ambiguous. Germline V lookup: CDR1 SGHTA, CDR2 FQGTGA. The CDR3 sequence is 15 residues long. V lost 5 bases and J 0 bases, leaving 12 bases between the germline ends. The CDR3 loop reads CASSIVVGSTDTQYF. The CDR3 DNA reads TGTGCCAGCAGCATAGTAGTGGGGAGCACAGATACGCAGTATTTT.

This sequence joins TRBV19 and TRBJ1-2; 7 nucleotides match TRBD1. Germline values: CDR1 LNHDA, CDR2 SQIVND (reference sequence). The CDR3 contains 13 residues. The junction had 6 bases not matched to a gene; V was cut back by 9 bases and J by 2 bases. The CDR3 DNA sequence: TGTGCCAGCAGAGGGACAGCGAACTATGGCTACACCTTC. Translated, it gives CASRGTANYGYTF.

This chain connects TRBV28 to TRBJ2-5; 10 nucleotides agree with TRBD1. Germline V gene lookup returns CDR1 MDHEN and CDR2 SYDVKM. Unmatched junction bases numbered 6, after V lost 4 bases and J lost 4 bases. This CDR3 spans 15 amino acids. The DNA of the CDR3 is TGTGCCAGCAGTTCCGCGGGACAGGGGCGAGAGACCCAGTACTTC. Protein: CASSSAGQGRETQYF.

The chain is built from TRBV10-3 and TRBJ2-5; no clear D gene. In germline, CDR1 is ENHRY, CDR2 SYGVKD. The CDR3 covers 15 residues. Between the trimmed V and J ends, which lost 7 bases and 0 bases, there was a span of 15 bases. The CDR3 coding sequence is TGTGCCATCAAGGGAAATTCGAACCACCAAGAGACCCAGTACTTC. Its protein product is CAIKGNSNHQETQYF.